Here is one T cell receptor (beta chain) with its context. Its antigen is currently unknown. The source of the sample is a study of CXCR3-negative and CXCR3-positive naive CD8 T cells. Findings and caveats of the study: Researchers report that CXCR3-positive naive cells carry more hydrophobic TRB CDR3s than CXCR3-negative naive cells. Naive subsets showed comparable surface CD5, and TCR interaction strength was also inferred from TRB CDR3 physicochemistry.

Libraries were UMI-labeled 5' RACE TRB cDNA. With the 5' RACE reads reprocessed, TCRdb shows one record per CDR3 protein and no DNA. With around 84,000 distinct CDR3 sequences in the sample, the ten largest clones hold less than 0.85%. In germline, CDR1 is LGHDT, CDR2 YNNKEL (reference sequence). The CDR3 is 15 residues long. This clonotype was obtained from a human donor in good health. Some clones in this sample may be carry-over from other donors' samples. The chain is built from TRBV3-1 and TRBJ2-1; there is no DNA to check the TCRdb D call of TRBD2. The material sequenced was naive CXCR3+ CD8+ T cells from blood. The subset denotes: CD45RO-CCR7+CD27+CD95- naive CD8+ T cells expressing CXCR3 (TNR3+). CDR3 amino acids: CASRTSGTSRDEQFF.